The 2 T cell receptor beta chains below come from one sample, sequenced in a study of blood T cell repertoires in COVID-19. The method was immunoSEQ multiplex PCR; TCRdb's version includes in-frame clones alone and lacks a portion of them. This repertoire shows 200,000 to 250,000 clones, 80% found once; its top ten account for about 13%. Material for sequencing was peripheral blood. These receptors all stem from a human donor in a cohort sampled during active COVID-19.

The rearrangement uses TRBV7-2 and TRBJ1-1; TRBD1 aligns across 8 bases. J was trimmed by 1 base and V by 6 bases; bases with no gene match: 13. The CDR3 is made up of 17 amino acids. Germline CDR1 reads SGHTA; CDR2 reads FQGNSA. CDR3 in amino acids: CASSYYSTGVSNTEAFF. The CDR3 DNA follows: TGTGCCAGCAGTTATTATTCGACAGGGGTATCGAACACTGAAGCTTTCTTT.

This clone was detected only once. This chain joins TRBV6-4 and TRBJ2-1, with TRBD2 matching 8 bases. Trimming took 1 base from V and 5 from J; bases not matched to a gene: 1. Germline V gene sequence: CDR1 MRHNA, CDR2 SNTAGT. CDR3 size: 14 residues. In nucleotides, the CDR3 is TGTGCCAGCAGTGACTTAGCGGGAAACAATGAGCAGTTCTTC. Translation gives CASSDLAGNNEQFF.